One sample yielded the 5 T cell receptor beta chains listed below, sequenced in a study of spatial heterogeneity in lung cancer. MiXCR, applied by TCRdb to the 5' RACE reads, yields one record per CDR3 protein. In the table there are under 14,000 distinct CDR3 sequences, less than 25% of which are singletons. As to time point: sample taken at primary tumor resection. From tumor, nontumor lung or frozen PBMC, whole RNA was taken unsorted for sequencing. Material: PBMCs, obtained at surgery. Receptors originate from a female donor with early-stage non-small cell lung cancer.

This clonotype has just a few counts. This chain connects TRBV20-1 to TRBJ1-1, with D uncertain. V was trimmed by 1 base and J by 3 bases, leaving 12 bases between them. The germline V gene has CDR1 DFQATT and CDR2 SNEGSKA (reference sequence). This CDR3 has 14 residues. The chain's CDR3 is CSARGSRSDTEAFF. CDR3 in DNA: TGCAGTGCTAGAGGGTCCAGGAGTGACACTGAAGCTTTCTTT.

The chain uses TRBV7-9 and TRBJ2-3; possibly TRBD2 for D (6 bases). Trimming removed 0 bases at V and 3 bases at J, with 19 bases between. Germline CDR1 is SEHNR and CDR2 is FQNEAQ (reference sequence). The CDR3 totals 18 residues. Here the CDR3 DNA reads TGTGCCAGCAGCTTAGCGTCTACGCGGGGAAGAGGGACAGATACGCAGTATTTT. Translating gives CASSLASTRGRGTDTQYF.

CDR3 amino acids: CSARGDRDHEQYF. DNA for the CDR3: TGCAGTGCTAGAGGTGACAGGGATCACGAGCAGTACTTC. The rearrangement links TRBV20-1 to TRBJ2-7; 7 bases fit TRBD1. The CDR3 spans 13 residues. Germline-derived CDR1 and CDR2 are DFQATT and SNEGSKA (reference sequence). The junction had 5 bases not matched to a gene; V was cut back by 1 base and J by 5 bases.

Turning to this clonotype: It may be a read error: a sequence one base away is much more abundant. Without the conserved terminal phenylalanine or tryptophan, this CDR3 likely stems from a read error. This chain connects TRBV20-1 to TRBJ2-5, with 10 bases identical to TRBD2. This CDR3 comprises 15 residues. V lost 1 base to trimming and J lost 0 bases; unmatched junction nucleotides: 2. CDR1 DFQATT and CDR2 SNEGSKA come from the germline V gene (reference sequence). The CDR3 loop is CSARVTSGYQETQYS. The CDR3 coding sequence is TGCAGTGCTAGAGTGACTAGCGGGTACCAAGAGACCCAGTACTCC.

The gene calls are TRBV6-5 and TRBJ1-4; the D is unclear. With 4 bases removed from V and 3 bases from J, the gap between germline ends came to 6 bases. The CDR3 is made up of 13 amino acids. Germline loops: CDR1 MNHEY, CDR2 SVGAGI. CDR3 loop: CASSSRSNEKLFF. Here the CDR3 DNA reads TGTGCCAGCAGTTCCCGATCTAATGAAAAACTGTTTTTT.